Listed below are T cell receptor beta chains from one sample, sequenced in a study of blood T cell repertoires in COVID-19. Sequencing used immunoSEQ multiplex PCR; TCRdb keeps in-frame clones, though not all of them. The sample lists under 150,000 clones; about 87% were seen once. The sample consisted of PBMCs or T cells enriched from blood (not recorded which). All receptors come from a man in his fifties or sixties in a cohort exposed to, infected with or recovered from COVID-19 (not recorded which). Each CDR3 is given with its conserved first and last residue. The D gene is left open where the match is weak. Clone sizes are given selectively: once, few, many, or a class where the clone is expanded.

V gene,J gene,D gene,clone size,CDR3 protein,CDR3 DNA
TRBV19,TRBJ2-7,-,-,CASSIQTASYEQYF,TGTGCCAGTAGTATTCAGACAGCTTCATACGAGCAGTACTTC
TRBV5-4,TRBJ1-5,-,-,CASSLGGSNQPQHF,TGTGCCAGCAGCTTAGGAGGTAGCAATCAGCCCCAGCATTTT
TRBV5-1,TRBJ2-5,-,once,CASSLSNRDRETQYF,TGCGCCAGCAGCTTAAGTAACAGGGACCGAGAGACCCAGTACTTC
TRBV2,TRBJ1-2,TRBD1,-,CASSAGQAINGYTF,TGTGCCAGCAGTGCCGGACAGGCGATAAATGGCTACACCTTC
TRBV9,TRBJ2-7,-,-,CASSAGHGYEQYF,TGTGCCAGCAGCGCTGGACACGGGTACGAGCAGTACTTC
TRBV9,TRBJ1-3,-,-,CASSVGLRSSGNTIYF,TGTGCCAGCAGCGTGGGACTCAGAAGCTCTGGAAACACCATATATTTT
TRBV19,TRBJ2-3,TRBD2,-,CASSQTSGSTDTQYF,TGTGCCAGCTCCCAAACTAGCGGCAGCACAGATACGCAGTATTTT
TRBV9,TRBJ1-1,-,few,CASSVDQNTEAFF,TGTGCCAGCAGCGTAGATCAGAACACTGAAGCTTTCTTT
TRBV5-5,TRBJ2-2,TRBD1,-,CASSLALGTVTGELFF,TGTGCCAGCAGCTTGGCCCTAGGGACAGTCACCGGGGAGCTGTTTTTT
TRBV30,TRBJ1-1,-,-,CAWSFAGNTEAFF,TGTGCCTGGAGTTTTGCAGGGAACACTGAAGCTTTCTTT
TRBV12-5,TRBJ2-3,TRBD2,once,CASGNSGAGDTQYF,TGTGCTAGTGGTAATAGCGGGGCAGGAGATACGCAGTATTTT
TRBV7-6,TRBJ1-1,-,once,CASSLGQNLEAFF,TGTGCCAGCAGCTTAGGGCAGAACCTTGAAGCTTTCTTT
TRBV6-2/TRBV6-3,TRBJ2-7,-,-,CASIPYSGGRPVREQYF,TGTGCCAGCATCCCATACTCCGGGGGGCGACCCGTGAGGGAGCAGTACTTC
TRBV7-2,TRBJ2-7,TRBD1,-,CASSWGQGLYEQYF,TGTGCCAGCAGCTGGGGACAGGGTCTGTACGAGCAGTACTTC
TRBV5-6,TRBJ1-4,-,-,CASSLSGVDEKLFF,TGTGCCAGCAGCTTGTCGGGGGTGGATGAAAAACTGTTTTTT
TRBV6-2/TRBV6-3,TRBJ1-1,-,-,CASSYWGQTNTEAFF,TGTGCCAGCAGTTATTGGGGACAAACGAACACTGAAGCTTTCTTT
TRBV6-5,TRBJ1-4,TRBD1,-,CASSLGQANEKLFF,TGTGCCAGCAGTCTGGGACAGGCTAATGAAAAACTGTTTTTT
TRBV6-5,TRBJ2-7,-,-,CASTPTRSYEQYF,TGTGCCAGCACGCCGACTAGGAGTTACGAGCAGTACTTC
TRBV6-5,TRBJ1-5,-,-,CASSTKRQSNQPQHF,TGTGCCAGCAGCACTAAGCGACAGAGCAATCAGCCCCAGCATTTT
TRBV11-2,TRBJ2-7,-,-,CASSLVRSGSYEQYF,TGTGCCAGCAGCTTAGTCCGATCCGGCTCCTACGAGCAGTACTTC